This entry features one T cell receptor (beta chain) sequence. Its specificity is not known. The sample originates from a study of T cell clonotyping in hematopoietic cell transplantation. Points from the study as a whole: Graft donor and pretransplant recipient Inverse Simpson Index values predicted broader posttransplant TCR diversity. No sorting was done, leaving CD4 and CD8 contributions mixed.

This table comes from immunoSEQ multiplex PCR, and its TCRdb copy is limited to in-frame clones, with some not included. This sample has 35,000 to 45,000 clones, with around 95% found just once. Per germline, CDR1 MGHRA and CDR2 YSYEKL. V gave up 0 bases and J gave up 10 bases, with 9 bases separating them. CDR3 size: 12 residues. Sequencing used peripheral blood mononuclear cells. This sequence originates from a woman between 45 and 60 years old in good health. Some clones in this sample may be carry-over from other donors' samples. J is TRBJ1-1 and V is TRBV4-1; perhaps TRBD1 as D (5 bases). The CDR3 loop is CASSQDRQGAFF. CDR3 DNA: TGCGCCAGCAGCCAAGATAGGCAGGGAGCTTTCTTT.